Presented here are 25 T cell receptor beta chains from one specimen sequenced in a study of blood T cell repertoires in COVID-19. The data were produced by immunoSEQ multiplex PCR, yet TCRdb's version contains in-frame clones alone and is incomplete. The table has about 94,000 clones, 80% seen once. Sequencing was carried out using peripheral blood. The receptors derive from a human donor in a cohort sampled during active COVID-19.

V usage is TRBV5-4 and J usage is TRBJ1-4, with 10 bases matching TRBD1. CDR3 length: 20 residues. V shed 4 bases, J shed 2 bases, and the junction held 17 bases outside the gene matches. CDR1 SGHNT and CDR2 YYREEE come from the germline V gene (reference sequence). Here the CDR3 reads CASSTTRRTGGQGTNEKLFF. The CDR3 DNA sequence: TGTGCCAGCAGCACCACCAGAAGGACAGGGGGGCAGGGCACTAATGAAAAACTGTTTTTT.

CDR3 sequence reads: CASRQYQPQHF. The CDR3 region has the DNA TGTGCCAGCAGGCAGTATCAGCCCCAGCATTTT. The chain links TRBV6-5 to TRBJ1-5; D unresolved. Germline assignment: CDR1 MNHEY and CDR2 SVGAGI. Trimming pared 6 bases from V and 5 bases from J, leaving 5 bases between. The CDR3 sequence is 11 residues long.

The rearrangement uses TRBV30 and TRBJ1-6; D remains unclear. V lost 2 bases to trimming and J lost 7 bases, with 9 bases between them. Germline loops: CDR1 GTSNPN, CDR2 SVGIG (reference sequence). The length of the CDR3 is 13 residues. In nucleotides, the CDR3 is TGTGCCTGGAGTCCCAACAGAAATTCACCCCTCCACTTT. This gives the protein CAWSPNRNSPLHF.

In its sample, this clone was seen a few times. The same CDR3 arises from other DNA sequences in this sample as well. V gene TRBV5-1 combines with J gene TRBJ2-5, with a possible D match to TRBD2 (5 bases). CDR3 length: 13 residues. With 2 bases removed from V and 5 bases from J, the gap between germline ends came to 10 bases. Germline V CDR1 and CDR2: SGHRS, YFSETQ. The DNA of the CDR3 is TGCGCCAGCAGCTTAAGAGGCGGGGAGACCCAGTACTTC. Translating it yields CASSLRGGETQYF. The variable domain in full, completed from reference TRBV5-1 and TRBJ2-5, reads KAGVTQTPRYLIKTRGQQVTLSCSPISGHRSVSWYQQTPGQGLQFLFEYFSETQRNKGNFPGRFSGRQFSNSRSEMNVSTLELGDSALYLCASSLRGGETQYFGPGTRLLVL.

The rearrangement joins TRBV7-2 to TRBJ1-5, with TRBD1 as a possible D gene (5 bases). V was shortened by 4 bases and J by 4 bases, with 8 bases between the two germline ends. Germline assignment: CDR1 SGHTA and CDR2 FQGNSA. The CDR3 spans 13 residues. The CDR3 bases are TGTGCCAGCAGCTCGGGACTAAATCAGCCCCAGCATTTT. This translates into CASSSGLNQPQHF.

This clone was seen a few times. The chain joins TRBV7-3 to TRBJ1-1; the D is unclear. The V gene lost 5 bases and the J gene lost 2 bases, with 9 bases spanning the gap. The CDR3 is 13 residues long. Germline V gene data show CDR1 as SGHTA and CDR2 as FQGTGA. CDR3 bases: TGTGCCAGCAGCCCGCGAAGAAACACTGAAGCTTTCTTT. It encodes CASSPRRNTEAFF. Full variable domain (missing parts from reference TRBV7-3 and TRBJ1-1): GAGVSQTPSNKVTEKGKYVELRCDPISGHTALYWYRQSLGQGPEFLIYFQGTGAADDSGLPNDRFFAVRPEGSVSTLKIQRTERGDSAVYLCASSPRRNTEAFFGQGTRLTVV.

The sample holds a few counts of this clone. The CDR3 carries no conserved terminal phenylalanine or tryptophan, so it likely arises from a read error. The DNA is omitted, as the CDR3 cannot be located on it reliably, and the CDR3 follows TCRdb's listing. The chain links TRBV3-1 (or the pseudogene TRBV3-2) to TRBJ2-7; TRBD2 is the table's D call, not checked against the DNA. Per germline, CDR1 LGHDT and CDR2 YNNKEL (reference sequence). The CDR3 spans 14 residues, counting both ends. CDR3 sequence reads: CASSQDGRGLSLRI.

J is TRBJ1-2 and V is TRBV5-6, with TRBD1 matching over 8 bases. CDR3 length: 13 amino acids. Germline V gene lookup returns CDR1 SGHDT and CDR2 YYEEEE. V shed 4 bases, J shed 7 bases, and the junction held 6 bases outside the gene matches. CDR3 protein: CASSRTGMGGYTF. CDR3 bases: TGTGCCAGCAGCCGGACAGGGATGGGTGGCTACACCTTC. Supplemented by reference TRBV5-6 and TRBJ1-2, the full variable domain reads DAGVTQSPTHLIKTRGQQVTLRCSPKSGHDTVSWYQQALGQGPQFIFQYYEEEERQRGNFPDRFSGHQFPNYSSELNVNALLLGDSALYLCASSRTGMGGYTFGSGTRLTVV.

The chain is built from TRBV27 and TRBJ2-7; 10 bases match TRBD2. The CDR3 length is 15 residues. V was clipped by 3 bases and J by 6 bases; unmatched bases: 8. CDR1 is MNHEY, CDR2 SMNVEV, per germline (reference sequence). The CDR3 protein is CASSFVLAGDLEQYF. Here the CDR3 DNA reads TGTGCCAGCAGTTTTGTGCTAGCGGGAGATCTCGAGCAGTACTTC.

The V gene is TRBV6-5, the J gene TRBJ1-2; D is unclear. The V gene lost 10 bases and the J gene lost 7 bases, with 10 bases spanning the gap. This CDR3 spans 10 amino acids. The germline gives CDR1 MNHEY, CDR2 SVGAGI. In DNA, the CDR3 is TGTGCCACCGAGAGCGGTGGCTACACCTTC. It encodes CATESGGYTF.

The chain couples TRBV3-1 (or the pseudogene TRBV3-2) to TRBJ2-7; 16 positions agree with TRBD2. Germline lookup yields CDR1 LGHDT and CDR2 YNNKEL (reference sequence). This CDR3 comprises 16 residues. V dropped 5 bases and J dropped 3; count of bases not matched to a gene: 4. CDR3 amino acids: CASSGTSGRARYEQYF. In nucleotides, the CDR3 is TGTGCCAGCAGCGGGACTAGCGGGAGGGCCCGCTACGAGCAGTACTTC.

J is TRBJ2-1 and V is TRBV7-9, with TRBD1 matching over 8 bases. The CDR3 loop spans 12 amino acids. The trim removed 7 bases at V and 11 bases at J, leaving 7 bases unmatched. Germline V CDR1 and CDR2: SEHNR, FQNEAQ (reference sequence). The CDR3 region is CASIWTGMKQFF. Here the CDR3 DNA reads TGTGCCAGCATCTGGACAGGGATGAAGCAGTTCTTC.

V gene TRBV4-2 combines with J gene TRBJ2-5; no firm D call. Germline CDR1 reads LGHNA; CDR2 reads YNFKEQ. Trimming cost V 2 bases and J 3 bases, with 10 bases left between them. This CDR3 contains 14 residues. CDR3 loop: CASSQMGRKETQYF. In DNA, the CDR3 is TGTGCCAGCAGCCAAATGGGCAGGAAAGAGACCCAGTACTTC.

The rearrangement joins TRBV6-5 to TRBJ2-7; 9 nucleotides align to TRBD1. The trim removed 5 bases at V and 6 bases at J, leaving 8 bases unmatched. CDR3 length equals 14 residues. Germline CDR1 MNHEY, CDR2 SVGAGI. This CDR3 reads CASSTPGQGFEQYF. The CDR3 DNA sequence: TGTGCCAGCAGTACCCCGGGACAGGGCTTCGAGCAGTACTTC.

This chain links TRBV30 with TRBJ1-2; D perhaps matches TRBD1 (6 bases). Germline-derived CDR1 and CDR2 are GTSNPN and SVGIG (reference sequence). The CDR3 sequence is 13 residues long. The ends were cut back, 5 bases at V and 5 bases at J, with 15 bases in the middle. This CDR3 is CAWASGVWYGYTF. The CDR3 region has the DNA TGTGCCTGGGCATCAGGGGTTTGGTATGGCTACACCTTC.

V gene TRBV28 combines with J gene TRBJ2-6; a possible D gene is TRBD1 (5 bases). Germline lookup yields CDR1 MDHEN and CDR2 SYDVKM. Trimming pared 8 bases from V and 2 bases from J, leaving 7 bases between. This CDR3 spans 13 amino acids. The CDR3, as DNA: TGTGCCAGCCAGGGCGCTGGGGCCAACGTCCTGACTTTC. Protein sequence: CASQGAGANVLTF.

This clone has just one count. V is TRBV6-1 and J is TRBJ1-1; possibly TRBD1 for D (6 bases). Germline V gives CDR1 MNHNS, CDR2 SASEGT. The V and J ends lost 2 bases and 5 bases respectively, with 12 bases between them. CDR3 length: 14 residues. This CDR3 reads CASSENRDPTEAFF. In DNA form, the CDR3 reads TGTGCCAGCAGTGAAAACAGGGACCCGACTGAAGCTTTCTTT.

This sequence joins TRBV29-1 and TRBJ1-1, with D maybe TRBD1 (6 bases). This CDR3 contains 13 residues. The germline gives CDR1 SQVTM, CDR2 ANQGSEA. V shed 6 bases and J shed 0 bases, with 11 bases lying between them. This chain's CDR3 is CSVTGQMNTEAFF. CDR3 DNA: TGCAGCGTCACCGGACAGATGAACACTGAAGCTTTCTTT.

V gene TRBV6-5 combines with J gene TRBJ2-6; a weak D match, TRBD1 (5 bases). Trimming stripped 0 bases from V and 2 bases from J, with 5 bases between. There are 15 residues in the CDR3. Looked up from germline, CDR1 is MNHEY and CDR2 is SVGAGI. As DNA, the CDR3 is TGTGCCAGCAGTTACTCAGGGGCTGGGGCCAACGTCCTGACTTTC. Encoded protein: CASSYSGAGANVLTF.

This chain's CDR3 is CASSPTQGFTGNTIYF. The CDR3 nucleotides read TGTGCCAGCTCACCAACACAGGGCTTCACTGGAAACACCATATATTTT. The V and J genes are TRBV18 and TRBJ1-3; D is possibly TRBD1 (6 bases). V dropped 2 bases and J dropped 2 bases, with 13 bases sitting between them. Per the germline V gene, CDR1 is KGHSH and CDR2 is LQKENI. This CDR3 has 16 amino acids.

This clone has a handful of counts. V gene TRBV28 combines with J gene TRBJ1-2; 8 nucleotides align to TRBD1. Germline loops: CDR1 MDHEN, CDR2 SYDVKM. This CDR3 contains 14 residues. V was pared by 4 bases and J by 8 bases, with 9 bases of the junction left unmatched. In nucleotides, the CDR3 is TGTGCCAGCAGTTGGGGACAGGCTGGGGGAGGCTACACCTTC. This translates into CASSWGQAGGGYTF.

In this sample, this clone turned up a few times. The chain combines TRBV3-1 (or the pseudogene TRBV3-2) with TRBJ2-7; 9 bases agree with TRBD2. Germline CDR1 LGHDT, CDR2 YNNKEL (reference sequence). V trimming: 1 base; J trimming: 6 bases; junction bases outside the gene matches: 7. CDR3 length equals 15 residues. The CDR3 loop is CASSQAPGTSLEQYF. CDR3 in DNA: TGTGCCAGCAGCCAAGCCCCCGGGACTAGCCTCGAGCAGTACTTC.

The genes are TRBV7-9 and TRBJ1-6; TRBD1 matches 7 bases. V gave up 5 bases and J gave up 14 bases; unmatched junction bases: 12. Germline V gives CDR1 SEHNR, CDR2 FQNEAQ (reference sequence). There are 14 residues in the CDR3. The chain's CDR3 is CASSTGQLLSTLHF. In nucleotides, the CDR3 is TGTGCCAGCAGCACGGGACAGCTCCTTTCCACCCTCCACTTT.

To note about this clone: Other DNA sequences in this specimen translate into the identical CDR3. The chain combines TRBV7-3 with TRBJ2-1, with TRBD2 matching over 8 bases. The CDR3 contains 15 residues. Germline V gene sequence: CDR1 SGHTA, CDR2 FQGTGA. The V and J ends lost 5 bases and 0 bases, in that order; junction bases with no gene match: 3. CDR3 nucleotide sequence: TGTGCCAGCAGCCCCAGCGGGAGCTCCTACAATGAGCAGTTCTTC. Its translation is CASSPSGSSYNEQFF.

The chain joins TRBV27 to TRBJ1-5; 10 bases agree with TRBD1. Looked up from germline, CDR1 is MNHEY and CDR2 is SMNVEV (reference sequence). The V and J ends lost 6 bases and 2 bases, in that order; junction bases with no gene match: 4. The CDR3 spans 15 residues. The CDR3 reads CASRTGTGGNQPQHF. DNA for the CDR3: TGTGCCAGCAGGACCGGGACAGGGGGCAATCAGCCCCAGCATTTT.